This is a list of T cell receptor beta chains from one sample in a study of chemoradiotherapy in HPV16-positive cancers. Generated by immunoSEQ multiplex PCR, the TCRdb table keeps only in-frame clones and is missing some. The data show some 17,000 clones, with more than 85% seen just once and around 14% held by the top ten. The sequences come from blood, collected from a patient who underwent chemoradiotherapy. The receptors here all came from a human donor with HPV-associated anogenital cancer. The CDR3 runs from the conserved cysteine through the conserved F or W. D genes are given only for firm matches. Only part of the rows carry a size: once, few, many, or a class if the clone is expanded.

v_call: TRBV4-3
clone_size: NA
j_call: TRBJ1-3
d_call: NA
cdr3_aa: CASSQDLRVLGGNTIYF
cdr3_nt: TGCGCCAGCAGCCAAGATTTAAGGGTTTTGGGGGGAAACACCATATATTTT

v_call: TRBV6-4
clone_size: NA
j_call: TRBJ2-1
d_call: TRBD2
cdr3_aa: CASSVLAGGPDEQFF
cdr3_nt: TGTGCCAGCAGTGTCCTAGCGGGGGGGCCGGATGAGCAGTTCTTC

v_call: TRBV4-1
clone_size: NA
j_call: TRBJ1-2
d_call: NA
cdr3_aa: CASSQDWVEREGYTF
cdr3_nt: TGCGCCAGCAGCCAAGACTGGGTCGAGAGGGAAGGCTACACCTTC

v_call: TRBV2
clone_size: NA
j_call: TRBJ2-2
d_call: NA
cdr3_aa: CASSDSVGGELFF
cdr3_nt: TGTGCCAGCAGTGATTCGGTAGGCGGGGAGCTGTTTTTT

v_call: TRBV27
clone_size: NA
j_call: TRBJ1-1
d_call: NA
cdr3_aa: CASSSPARTTEAFF
cdr3_nt: TGTGCCAGCAGTTCCCCTGCGAGGACGACTGAAGCTTTCTTT

v_call: TRBV6-6
clone_size: NA
j_call: TRBJ1-2
d_call: TRBD1
cdr3_aa: CASSSGQGDYGYTF
cdr3_nt: TGTGCCAGCAGTTCGGGACAGGGGGACTATGGCTACACCTTC

v_call: TRBV27
clone_size: NA
j_call: TRBJ1-1
d_call: TRBD1
cdr3_aa: CASSLSQGGSTEAFF
cdr3_nt: TGTGCCAGCAGTCTCTCTCAGGGGGGAAGCACTGAAGCTTTCTTT

v_call: TRBV10-3
clone_size: NA
j_call: TRBJ2-1
d_call: TRBD2
cdr3_aa: CAISSPGIAGGNEQFF
cdr3_nt: TGTGCCATCAGTTCCCCGGGGATAGCGGGGGGGAATGAGCAGTTCTTC

v_call: TRBV5-1
clone_size: NA
j_call: TRBJ1-6
d_call: NA
cdr3_aa: CASSLEAFNSPLHF
cdr3_nt: TGCGCCAGCAGCTTGGAGGCATTCAATTCACCCCTCCACTTT

v_call: TRBV7-9
clone_size: once
j_call: TRBJ2-3
d_call: TRBD2
cdr3_aa: CASSIGGSGGWTDTQYF
cdr3_nt: TGTGCCAGCAGCATCGGTGGAAGCGGGGGATGGACAGATACGCAGTATTTT

v_call: TRBV15
clone_size: NA
j_call: TRBJ2-4
d_call: NA
cdr3_aa: CATSPDGSTAKNIQYF
cdr3_nt: TGTGCCACCAGCCCCGATGGGTCTACAGCCAAAAACATTCAGTACTTC

v_call: TRBV7-8
clone_size: NA
j_call: TRBJ1-1
d_call: TRBD1
cdr3_aa: CASSPPLTGGNTEAFF
cdr3_nt: TGTGCCAGCAGTCCACCCCTGACAGGGGGGAACACTGAAGCTTTCTTT

v_call: TRBV19
clone_size: NA
j_call: TRBJ1-2
d_call: TRBD1
cdr3_aa: CASSPGQENYGYTF
cdr3_nt: TGTGCCAGTAGTCCGGGACAGGAAAACTATGGCTACACCTTC

v_call: TRBV2
clone_size: NA
j_call: TRBJ1-1
d_call: NA
cdr3_aa: CASGIGNTEAFF
cdr3_nt: TGTGCCAGCGGTATCGGGAACACTGAAGCTTTCTTT

v_call: TRBV6-1
clone_size: NA
j_call: TRBJ1-4
d_call: TRBD1
cdr3_aa: CASSWDRGREKLFF
cdr3_nt: TGTGCCAGCAGTTGGGACAGGGGTCGGGAAAAACTGTTTTTT

v_call: TRBV18
clone_size: NA
j_call: TRBJ2-1
d_call: NA
cdr3_aa: CASSPPVRLNEQFF
cdr3_nt: TGTGCCAGCTCACCACCGGTTAGGTTGAATGAGCAGTTCTTC

v_call: TRBV5-1
clone_size: once
j_call: TRBJ2-2
d_call: TRBD1
cdr3_aa: CASSYRTGDGTGELFF
cdr3_nt: TGCGCCAGCAGTTATAGGACAGGAGATGGCACCGGGGAGCTGTTTTTT

v_call: TRBV6-5
clone_size: NA
j_call: TRBJ1-2
d_call: TRBD1
cdr3_aa: CASSIQQGRDGYTF
cdr3_nt: TGTGCCAGCAGTATCCAACAGGGGCGGGATGGCTACACCTTC

v_call: TRBV7-2
clone_size: NA
j_call: TRBJ2-3
d_call: NA
cdr3_aa: CASSLGLDTQYF
cdr3_nt: TGTGCCAGCAGCTTGGGGCTTGATACGCAGTATTTT

v_call: TRBV30
clone_size: once
j_call: TRBJ1-5
d_call: NA
cdr3_aa: CAWRGQGQPQHF
cdr3_nt: TGTGCCTGGAGGGGGCAGGGTCAGCCCCAGCATTTT

v_call: TRBV5-1
clone_size: NA
j_call: TRBJ1-3
d_call: TRBD1
cdr3_aa: CASSPEEGAGNTIYF
cdr3_nt: TGCGCCAGCAGCCCCGAGGAGGGGGCCGGGAACACCATATATTTT

v_call: TRBV5-8
clone_size: NA
j_call: TRBJ2-6
d_call: NA
cdr3_aa: CASTLTGTGANVLTF
cdr3_nt: TGTGCCAGCACCTTAACAGGAACTGGGGCCAACGTCCTGACTTTC